These 28 T cell receptor beta chains were all obtained from the same sample, sequenced in a study of blood T cells in healthy people across ages. Primers used in a second PCR of roughly 6 to 12 cycles were a sample-barcoded 5' primer and a J-beta primer mix. TCRdb ran MiXCR on the 5' RACE reads and lists one entry per CDR3 protein. The sample lists under 1,100,000 distinct CDR3 sequences; under 30% were seen once. The same sample was also studied in work on T cells of mothers and their children.

Sequencing input: blood. The receptor source for this set is a girl under 10 years old in good health.

This sequence joins TRBV10-3 and TRBJ1-2; D may be TRBD1 (6 bases). Germline V CDR1 and CDR2: ENHRY, SYGVKD. V shed 6 bases and J shed 10 bases, with 18 bases lying between them. This CDR3 has 13 residues. The CDR3 loop is CAISYGGPGLYTF. In nucleotides, the CDR3 is TGTGCCATCAGCTATGGGGGGCCCGGACTCTACACCTTC.

This clonotype was found a few times. CDR3 coding DNA: TGCAGTGCTAGTAACGGGCCAGACTACGAGCAGTACTTC. Translating it yields CSASNGPDYEQYF. This chain uses TRBV20-1 with TRBJ2-7; D not resolved. The V gene lost 3 bases and the J gene lost 3 bases, with 12 bases spanning the gap. Germline V gene lookup returns CDR1 DFQATT and CDR2 SNEGSKA (reference sequence). This CDR3 comprises 13 residues.

V usage is TRBV7-9 and J usage is TRBJ2-5; D is uncertain. The J call is in doubt because the DNA end fits TRBJ2-1 better. The germline gives CDR1 SEHNR, CDR2 FQNEAQ (reference sequence). CDR3 length: 12 amino acids. The DNA for the CDR3 is TGTGCCAGCAGCTGGGGTTTTAATGAGCAGTTCTTC. This translates into CASSWGFNEQFF.

Ten or more counts support this clonotype. This chain connects TRBV6-5 to TRBJ2-7, with D perhaps matching TRBD1 or TRBD2 (6 bases each). Trimming removed 4 bases at V and 6 bases at J, with 7 bases between. This CDR3 is 11 amino acids long. Germline values: CDR1 MNHEY, CDR2 SVGAGI. The chain's CDR3 is CASSWGAEQYF. The CDR3 nucleotides are TGTGCCAGCAGTTGGGGGGCCGAGCAGTACTTC.

The table lists this clonotype with many counts. Germline is not matched at one junction end, which may reflect a read error. The J gene is TRBJ2-5, the V gene TRBV12-3 or TRBV12-4; possibly TRBD1 for D (5 bases). This CDR3 has 12 residues. The CDR3 nucleotides are TGTGCCAGCAGCTTAGGGGAAGAGACCCAGTACTTC. Amino acids: CASSLGEETQYF.

V usage is TRBV7-2 and J usage is TRBJ2-6; the D is unclear. Germline V gives CDR1 SGHTA, CDR2 FQGNSA. The germline V and J ends were trimmed by 6 bases and 2 bases, with 17 bases remaining between them. The CDR3 is made up of 17 amino acids. The CDR3 spells CASSIDSTSAGANVLTF. CDR3 DNA: TGTGCCAGCAGTATTGACTCAACGAGCGCTGGGGCCAACGTCCTGACTTTC. Looking up the rest from reference TRBV7-2 and TRBJ2-6 gives the full variable domain: GAGVSQSPSNKVTEKGKDVELRCDPISGHTALYWYRQSLGQGLEFLIYFQGNSAPDKSGLPSDRFSAERTGGSVSTLTIQRTQQEDSAVYLCASSIDSTSAGANVLTFGAGSRLTVL.

V usage is TRBV7-3 and J usage is TRBJ2-2; 11 bases align to TRBD2. The trim removed 5 bases at V and 1 base at J, leaving 9 bases unmatched. This CDR3 has 18 residues. In germline, CDR1 is SGHTA, CDR2 FQGTGA. This chain's CDR3 is CASSPELAGDLNTGELFF. The CDR3 nucleotides are TGTGCCAGCAGCCCGGAACTAGCGGGAGATCTGAACACCGGGGAGCTGTTTTTT.

This CDR3 reads CASSPPSGTLNLDEQFF. In DNA form, the CDR3 reads TGTGCCAGCAGCCCCCCCTCCGGGACCCTCAACCTGGATGAGCAGTTCTTC. V gene TRBV7-3 combines with J gene TRBJ2-1, with D possibly called TRBD1 or TRBD2 (5 bases each). Germline CDR1 and CDR2: SGHTA and FQGTGA. V was clipped by 5 bases and J by 8 bases, with 25 bases between them. The CDR3 runs 17 residues.

This clonotype has a handful of counts. CDR3 protein: CSARDSGTGGETQYF. The CDR3 DNA sequence: TGCAGTGCTAGAGATAGTGGGACAGGGGGAGAGACCCAGTACTTC. The chain combines TRBV20-1 with TRBJ2-5, with 11 positions matching TRBD1. The length of the CDR3 is 15 residues. V was pared by 0 bases and J by 4 bases, with 4 bases of the junction left unmatched. Germline V gene lookup returns CDR1 DFQATT and CDR2 SNEGSKA (reference sequence).

This clonotype was found a few times. The chain links TRBV6-6 to TRBJ1-2; TRBD1 aligns across 7 bases. The CDR3 sequence is 14 residues long. In germline, CDR1 is MNHNY, CDR2 SVGAGI (reference sequence). Germline trimming cut 7 bases from V and 4 bases from J; bases unmatched to any gene: 9. This CDR3 reads CASTRDGQAYGYTF. In DNA form, the CDR3 reads TGTGCCAGCACCAGAGATGGACAGGCCTATGGCTACACCTTC.

The sample holds one count of this clonotype. V gene TRBV14 combines with J gene TRBJ2-3; D gene uncertain. The CDR3 has 16 residues. V lost 1 base, J lost 0 bases, and 11 bases lay in between. Per germline, CDR1 SGHDN and CDR2 FVKESK. The CDR3 here is CASSQGTATSTDTQYF. The DNA for the CDR3 is TGTGCCAGCAGCCAAGGGACGGCCACTAGCACAGATACGCAGTATTTT.

V gene TRBV20-1 combines with J gene TRBJ1-2, with D perhaps TRBD1 (6 bases). V lost 4 bases to trimming and J lost 6 bases, with 12 bases between them. CDR1 and CDR2 from the germline V gene are DFQATT and SNEGSKA (reference sequence). The CDR3 contains 12 residues. CDR3 DNA: TGCAGTGCTACCTGGACAGAACATGGCTACACCTTC. This codes for CSATWTEHGYTF.

V and J are TRBV7-9 and TRBJ2-6; D may match TRBD1 or TRBD2 (6 bases each). This CDR3 region has 16 residues. Trimming stripped 5 bases from V and 4 bases from J, with 15 bases between. From germline, CDR1 is SEHNR and CDR2 FQNEAQ (reference sequence). Here the CDR3 reads CASSPGGGPGANVLTF. The CDR3 bases are TGTGCCAGCAGCCCTGGAGGGGGACCCGGGGCCAACGTCCTGACTTTC.

This chain joins TRBV7-2 and TRBJ2-4; D might be TRBD1 (6 bases). The germline V gene has CDR1 SGHTA and CDR2 FQGNSA. Trimming took off 4 bases at V and 4 bases at J, with 17 bases between the two ends. The CDR3 totals 16 residues. The CDR3 loop is CASSSTPGQIKNIQYF. DNA of the CDR3: TGTGCCAGCAGCTCGACACCAGGACAGATTAAAAACATTCAGTACTTC.

In nucleotides, the CDR3 is TGTGCCACCAGCAGAGCAGGGGGCTTCAAGATATACAATGAGCAGTTCTTC. Translating it yields CATSRAGGFKIYNEQFF. The genes are TRBV15 and TRBJ2-1; 8 nucleotides agree with TRBD1. Trimming took 1 base from V and 4 from J; bases not matched to a gene: 9. The CDR3 has 17 amino acids. From germline, CDR1 is LNHNV and CDR2 YYDKDF (reference sequence).

This clonotype came up a few times. The V call is TRBV7-8, the J call TRBJ2-5, with 7 bases matching TRBD2. Germline CDR1 and CDR2: SGHVS and FQNEAQ. This CDR3 comprises 17 residues. V gave up 3 bases and J gave up 5 bases; unmatched junction bases: 15. CDR3 in DNA: TGTGCCAGCAGCTTCAGGACAAAGTGGGGGGGTATGGAGACCCAGTACTTC. Translated, it gives CASSFRTKWGGMETQYF.

This clonotype was detected a few times. The chain combines TRBV5-1 with TRBJ2-5; TRBD2 is a possible D gene (5 bases). The end of the DNA fits TRBJ2-1 better, so the J call may be wrong. The germline gives CDR1 SGHRS, CDR2 YFSETQ. There are 13 residues in the CDR3. CDR3 loop: CASSLPGSREQFF. The CDR3 coding sequence is TGCGCCAGCAGCTTGCCGGGATCCCGGGAGCAGTTCTTC.

The chain joins TRBV13 to TRBJ2-5; D not certain. The CDR3 extends over 13 amino acids. Germline V gene sequence: CDR1 PRHDT, CDR2 FYEKMQ (reference sequence). V lost 3 bases, J lost 7 bases, and 12 bases lay in between. As DNA, the CDR3 is TGTGCCAGCAGCTTTAGAAGGGAAGGGACCCAGTACTTC. Translated, it gives CASSFRREGTQYF.

This chain links TRBV12-3 or TRBV12-4 with TRBJ1-4; D gene ambiguous. This CDR3 is built from 14 residues. Trimming cost V 3 bases and J 8 bases, with 13 bases left between them. CDR3 amino acids: CASSFSELREKLFF. The CDR3 bases are TGTGCCAGCAGTTTTTCGGAGCTTAGAGAAAAACTGTTTTTT.

CDR3 loop: CASSQDRGFYEQYF. The DNA for the CDR3 is TGTGCCAGCAGCCAAGACAGGGGGTTCTACGAGCAGTACTTC. V usage is TRBV4-2 and J usage is TRBJ2-7; 7 positions match TRBD1. J lost 3 bases, V lost 0 bases, and 2 bases had no gene match. CDR3 length equals 14 residues. The V gene's germline CDR1 is LGHNA and CDR2 YNFKEQ.

V and J are TRBV2 and TRBJ2-5, with D possibly being TRBD1 (5 bases). The J call could be wrong; TRBJ2-7 is a better fit for the DNA end. This CDR3 is built from 13 residues. Germline V gene sequence: CDR1 SNHLY, CDR2 FYNNEI. The CDR3 region has the DNA TGTGCCAGCAGCCAACAGGTTATCCACGAGCAGTACTTC. Protein: CASSQQVIHEQYF.

The chain employs TRBV9 and TRBJ2-5; weak D call: TRBD1 (6 bases). Germline assignment: CDR1 SGDLS and CDR2 YYNGEE. This CDR3 is 17 amino acids long. Trimming removed 3 bases from V and 2 bases from J, with 20 bases in between. This chain's CDR3 is CASSAIDRDKEQETQYF. Here the CDR3 DNA reads TGTGCCAGCAGCGCCATAGACCGGGACAAGGAACAAGAGACCCAGTACTTC.

This clonotype has a handful of counts. V gene TRBV10-3 combines with J gene TRBJ2-5; 7 bases map to TRBD1. CDR3 size: 13 residues. Germline values: CDR1 ENHRY, CDR2 SYGVKD. As DNA, the CDR3 is TGTGTCACCACGACAGGGCTCTCGGAGACCCAGTACTTC. Its translation: CVTTTGLSETQYF.

This clonotype has more than one count but fewer than ten. The rearrangement joins TRBV6-5 to TRBJ1-2; the match to TRBD1 covers 8 bases. The CDR3 is 13 amino acids. From germline, CDR1 is MNHEY and CDR2 SVGAGI. With V trimmed by 7 bases and J by 6 bases, 7 bases remained unmatched. CDR3 loop: CASTLGQAHGYTF. Here the CDR3 DNA reads TGTGCCAGCACCCTGGGACAGGCCCATGGCTACACCTTC.

This clonotype has more than one count but fewer than ten. This chain uses TRBV13 with TRBJ2-5, with D perhaps matching TRBD1 or TRBD2 (5 bases each). The tail of the sequence fits TRBJ2-7 better, so the J call may be wrong. The CDR3 contains 14 residues. Germline CDR1 reads PRHDT; CDR2 reads FYEKMQ (reference sequence). The CDR3 loop is CASGETDLSYEQYF. The CDR3, as DNA: TGTGCCAGCGGGGAGACAGACCTCTCCTACGAGCAGTACTTC.

On this clonotype itself: Its ends do not fully match the called genes, so a read error is possible. The chain carries TRBV28 and TRBJ2-4, with D unresolved. This CDR3 spans 14 amino acids. Germline V gene lookup returns CDR1 MDHEN and CDR2 SYDVKM. CDR3: CACSLLEWGNIQYF. The CDR3 nucleotides are TGTGCCTGCAGTTTATTGGAATGGGGAAACATTCAGTACTTC.

This clonotype turned up a few times. The chain couples TRBV3-1 to TRBJ2-5; TRBD1 matches at 10 bases. Germline V gene data show CDR1 as LGHDT and CDR2 as YNNKEL (reference sequence). This CDR3 spans 17 amino acids. J was trimmed by 5 bases and V by 4 bases; bases with no gene match: 13. CDR3 in DNA: TGTGCCAGCAGCCCCTCGGGACAGGGGCGCGTGGCGGAGACCCAGTACTTC. Protein: CASSPSGQGRVAETQYF.

The CDR3 reads CASSGIWQGAKNIQYF. The DNA for the CDR3 is TGTGCCAGCAGTGGGATATGGCAGGGTGCCAAAAACATTCAGTACTTC. This chain links TRBV28 with TRBJ2-4, with D possibly being TRBD1 (5 bases). CDR1 is MDHEN and CDR2 is SYDVKM in the germline V gene. The length of the CDR3 is 16 residues. Trimming pared 5 bases from V and 1 base from J, leaving 15 bases between.